The clone carrying this TCR beta chain was seen only once. Its matching antigen is unknown. Each PCR had synthetic TCR analog templates added to it as a spike-in. Sequenced by immunoSEQ multiplex PCR; TCRdb stores in-frame clones only, minus some. The data contain under 70,000 clones, roughly 85% of them seen just once; the ten biggest clones take up roughly 14%. V was pared by 3 bases and J by 2 bases, with 14 bases between. The length of the CDR3 is 15 residues. CDR1 is MNHNS, CDR2 SASEGT, per germline. Time point reported: pretreatment peripheral blood. The data belong to a study of PD-L1 blockade in urothelial cancer. Study summary: Per blood sample, T cells had a median of roughly 140,000. Points from the study as a whole: Patients with below-median pretreatment blood clonality survived longer. Tumor-linked clones in blood grew more by 3 weeks in durable-benefit patients.

The gene calls are TRBV6-1 and TRBJ2-7, with D possibly being TRBD1 (6 bases). The sample in question was PBMCs, obtained around atezolizumab (anti-PD-L1) treatment. The source of this sequence is a man in his 70s with urothelial cancer. This CDR3 reads CASSDDGQPPYEQYF. The CDR3 DNA follows: TGTGCCAGCAGTGACGATGGACAGCCGCCCTACGAGCAGTACTTC.